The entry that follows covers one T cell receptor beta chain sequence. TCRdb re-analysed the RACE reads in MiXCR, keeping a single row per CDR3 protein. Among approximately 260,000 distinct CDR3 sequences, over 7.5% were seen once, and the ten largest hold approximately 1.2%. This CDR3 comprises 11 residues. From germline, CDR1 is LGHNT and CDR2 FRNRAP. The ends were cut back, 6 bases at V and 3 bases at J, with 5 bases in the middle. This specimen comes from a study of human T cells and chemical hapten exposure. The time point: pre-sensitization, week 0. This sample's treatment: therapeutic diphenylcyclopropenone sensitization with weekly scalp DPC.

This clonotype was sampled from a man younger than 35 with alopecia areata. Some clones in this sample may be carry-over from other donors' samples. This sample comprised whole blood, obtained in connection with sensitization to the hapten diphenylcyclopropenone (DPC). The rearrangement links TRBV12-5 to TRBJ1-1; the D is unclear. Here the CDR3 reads CASGWDTEAFF. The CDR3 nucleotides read TGTGCTAGTGGGTGGGACACTGAAGCTTTCTTT.